Reported below is one T cell receptor beta chain. This sample stems from a study of blood T cell repertoires in COVID-19. Profiled with immunoSEQ multiplex PCR; TCRdb holds only in-frame clones, not every one. The sample yields just under 350,000 clones, approximately 82% seen once. This CDR3 contains 13 residues. V was shortened by 0 bases and J by 6 bases, with 7 bases between the two germline ends. Germline V gene data show CDR1 as SGHRS and CDR2 as YFSETQ. The clonotype originates from a young man with active or convalescent COVID-19. This chain uses TRBV5-1 with TRBJ1-5; D is undetermined. The sequenced material came from peripheral blood. CDR3 bases: TGCGCCAGCAGCTTGGGAGCGAGTCAGCCCCAGCATTTT. It translates to CASSLGASQPQHF.